The clone carrying this TCR beta chain was seen more than once but under ten times. The method was immunoSEQ multiplex PCR; TCRdb's version includes in-frame clones alone and lacks a portion of them. The table records around 2.5 million clones, 93% of them present only once. This record comes from a study of shared clonotypes between healthy human individuals. About the research overall: The donor group consisted of two women and a few men, aged 18 to 49. CD4 naive cells filled three plates per donor, CD4 memory three, CD8 naive two and CD8 memory one.

Trimming took off 6 bases at V and 0 bases at J, with 11 bases between the two ends. CDR1 SNHLY and CDR2 FYNNEI come from the germline V gene. The CDR3 is 14 amino acids. The sequence derives from a man younger than 35 in good health. Some clones in this sample may be carry-over from other donors' samples. V usage is TRBV2 and J usage is TRBJ1-1; D possibly corresponds to TRBD1 (5 bases). Sequenced: naive CD4+ T cells from PBMCs. Stated subset: CD45RA+ positively selected. CDR3 sequence: CASSDSTVNTEAFF. In DNA form, the CDR3 reads TGTGCCAGCAGCGACTCGACAGTGAACACTGAAGCTTTCTTT.